The present T cell receptor beta chain was sequenced within a study of human T cells and chemical hapten exposure. Study-wide background: Diphenylcyclopropenone was administered weekly to the scalp of patients throughout the roughly 23-week study. Study observations and caveats: Once DPC sensitization occurred, TCRs above 1 in 1000 frequency showed no change. In comparison with controls, expanded TCRs gave rise to a significantly larger number of large CDR3 similarity clusters.

The germline V gene has CDR1 SGHTA and CDR2 FQGNSA. V was pared by 2 bases and J by 4 bases, with 5 bases of the junction left unmatched. This CDR3 region has 15 residues. Time point defined: pre-sensitization, week 0. The treatment: therapeutic diphenylcyclopropenone sensitization with weekly scalp DPC. TCRdb re-called the RACE reads with MiXCR, one entry per CDR3 protein. Of approximately 260,000 distinct CDR3 sequences listed, 7.7% are singletons. About this clonotype: Its specificity is not known.

This rearrangement joins TRBV7-2 to TRBJ2-5; TRBD1 agrees at 9 bases. The sample here was whole blood, taken in connection with sensitization to the hapten diphenylcyclopropenone (DPC). This TCR was recovered from a young man with alopecia areata. Some clones in this sample may be carry-over from other donors' samples. CDR3 region: CASSLRTGGRETQYF. The CDR3 bases are TGTGCCAGCAGCTTACGAACAGGGGGCAGAGAGACCCAGTACTTC.